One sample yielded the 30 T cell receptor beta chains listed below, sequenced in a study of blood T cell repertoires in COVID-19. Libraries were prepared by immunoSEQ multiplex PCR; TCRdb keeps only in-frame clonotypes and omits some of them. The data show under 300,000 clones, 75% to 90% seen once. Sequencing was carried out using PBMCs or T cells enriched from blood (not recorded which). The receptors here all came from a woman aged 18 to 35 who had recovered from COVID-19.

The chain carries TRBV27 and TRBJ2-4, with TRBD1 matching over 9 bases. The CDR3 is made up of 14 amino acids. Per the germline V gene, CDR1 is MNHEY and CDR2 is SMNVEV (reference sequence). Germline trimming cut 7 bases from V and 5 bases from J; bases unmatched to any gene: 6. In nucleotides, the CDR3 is TGTGCCAGCACCCACAGGGGGCAGGAAAACATTCAGTACTTC. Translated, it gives CASTHRGQENIQYF.

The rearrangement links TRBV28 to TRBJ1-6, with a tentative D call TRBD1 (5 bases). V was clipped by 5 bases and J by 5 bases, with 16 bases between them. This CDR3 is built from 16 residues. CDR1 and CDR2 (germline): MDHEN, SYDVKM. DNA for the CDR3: TGTGCCAGCAGTCCACTCAGGGCCCCCAATAATTCACCCCTCCACTTT. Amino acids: CASSPLRAPNNSPLHF.

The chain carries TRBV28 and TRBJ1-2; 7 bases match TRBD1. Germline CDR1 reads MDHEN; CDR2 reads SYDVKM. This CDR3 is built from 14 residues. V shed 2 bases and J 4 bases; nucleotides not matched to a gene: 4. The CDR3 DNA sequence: TGTGCCAGCAGTTTACCAGGGGGAGGCTATGGCTACACCTTC. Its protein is CASSLPGGGYGYTF.

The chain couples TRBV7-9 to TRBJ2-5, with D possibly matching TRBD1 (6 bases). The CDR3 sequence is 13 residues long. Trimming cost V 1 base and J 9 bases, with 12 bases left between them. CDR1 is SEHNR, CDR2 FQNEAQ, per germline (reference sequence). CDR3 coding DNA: TGTGCCAGCAGCTTAGTGGACAGAGGGGCCCAGTACTTC. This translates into CASSLVDRGAQYF.

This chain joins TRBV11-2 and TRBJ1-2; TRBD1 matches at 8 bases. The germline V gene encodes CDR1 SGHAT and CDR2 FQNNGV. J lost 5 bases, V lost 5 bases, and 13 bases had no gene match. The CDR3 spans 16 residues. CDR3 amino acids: CASSQVLDRDGYGYTF. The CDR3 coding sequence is TGTGCCAGCAGCCAAGTCCTGGACAGGGACGGGTATGGCTACACCTTC.

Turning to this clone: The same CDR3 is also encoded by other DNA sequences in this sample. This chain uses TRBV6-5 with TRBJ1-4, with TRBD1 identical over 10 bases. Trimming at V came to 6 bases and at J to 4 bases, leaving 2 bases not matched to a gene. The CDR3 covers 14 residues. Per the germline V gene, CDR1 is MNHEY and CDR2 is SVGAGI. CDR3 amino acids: CASSRTGGNEKLFF. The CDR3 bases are TGTGCCAGCAGCAGGACAGGGGGTAATGAAAAACTGTTTTTT.

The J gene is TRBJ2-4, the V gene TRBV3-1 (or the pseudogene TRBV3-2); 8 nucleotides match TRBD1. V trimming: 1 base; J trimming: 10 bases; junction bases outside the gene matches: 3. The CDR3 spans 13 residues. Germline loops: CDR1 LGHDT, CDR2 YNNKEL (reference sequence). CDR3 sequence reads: CASSQAGTGIQYF. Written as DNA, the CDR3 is TGTGCCAGCAGCCAAGCCGGGACAGGAATTCAGTACTTC.

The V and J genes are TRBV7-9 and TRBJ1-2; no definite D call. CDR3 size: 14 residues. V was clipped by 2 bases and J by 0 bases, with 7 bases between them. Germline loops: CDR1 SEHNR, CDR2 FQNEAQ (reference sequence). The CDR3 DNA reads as TGTGCCAGCAGCTTACGGGTGGCTAACTATGGCTACACCTTC. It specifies CASSLRVANYGYTF.

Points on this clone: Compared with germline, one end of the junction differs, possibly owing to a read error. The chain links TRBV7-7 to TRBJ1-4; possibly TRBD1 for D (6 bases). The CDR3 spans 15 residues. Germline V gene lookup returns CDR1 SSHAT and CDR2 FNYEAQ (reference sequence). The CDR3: CASSLGGGALEKLFF. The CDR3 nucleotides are TGTGCTAGCAGCTTAGGAGGGGGGGCGCTTGAAAAACTGTTTTTT.

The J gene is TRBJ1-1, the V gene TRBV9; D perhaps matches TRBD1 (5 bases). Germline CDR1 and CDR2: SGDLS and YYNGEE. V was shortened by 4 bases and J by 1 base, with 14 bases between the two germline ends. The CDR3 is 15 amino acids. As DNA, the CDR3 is TGTGCCAGCAGCCCGGGGGGGGTATGGAACACTGAAGCTTTCTTT. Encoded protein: CASSPGGVWNTEAFF.

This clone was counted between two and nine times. This CDR3 reads CASSLEGVGAEAFF. The CDR3 coding sequence is TGCGCCAGCAGCTTGGAAGGGGTTGGGGCTGAAGCTTTCTTT. The chain couples TRBV5-1 to TRBJ1-1; tentatively, D is TRBD1 (5 bases). Trimming pared 0 bases from V and 6 bases from J, leaving 12 bases between. Germline CDR1 reads SGHRS; CDR2 reads YFSETQ. This CDR3 has 14 residues.

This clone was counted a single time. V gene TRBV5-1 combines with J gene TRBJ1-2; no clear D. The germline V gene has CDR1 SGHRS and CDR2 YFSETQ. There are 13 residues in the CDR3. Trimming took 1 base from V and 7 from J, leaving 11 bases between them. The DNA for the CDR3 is TGCGCCAGCAGCTTGAACGGGAGAGGTGGCTACACCTTC. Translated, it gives CASSLNGRGGYTF.

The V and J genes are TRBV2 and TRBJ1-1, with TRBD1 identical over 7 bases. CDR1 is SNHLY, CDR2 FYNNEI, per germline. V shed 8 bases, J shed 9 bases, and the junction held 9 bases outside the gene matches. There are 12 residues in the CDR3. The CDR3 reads CASGPPGGKAFF. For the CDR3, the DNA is TGTGCCAGCGGGCCACCAGGGGGGAAAGCTTTCTTT.

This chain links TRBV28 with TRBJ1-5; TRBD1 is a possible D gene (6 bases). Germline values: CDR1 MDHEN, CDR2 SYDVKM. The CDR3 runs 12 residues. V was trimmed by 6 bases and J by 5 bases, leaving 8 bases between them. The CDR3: CASRRGYQPQHF. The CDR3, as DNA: TGTGCCAGCAGGAGGGGGTATCAGCCCCAGCATTTT.

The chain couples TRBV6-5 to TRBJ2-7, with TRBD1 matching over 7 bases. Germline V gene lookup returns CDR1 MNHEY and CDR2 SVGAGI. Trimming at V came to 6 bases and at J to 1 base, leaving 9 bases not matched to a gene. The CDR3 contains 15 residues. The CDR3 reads CASRPLDRVSYEQYF. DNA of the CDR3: TGTGCCAGCAGGCCTCTTGACAGGGTTTCCTACGAGCAGTACTTC.

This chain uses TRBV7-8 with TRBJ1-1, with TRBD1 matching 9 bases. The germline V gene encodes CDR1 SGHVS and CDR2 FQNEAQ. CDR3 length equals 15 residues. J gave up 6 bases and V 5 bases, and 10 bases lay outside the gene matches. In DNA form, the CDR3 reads TGTGCCAGCAGCGTATCCGGGACAGGGAGCCCTGAAGCTTTCTTT. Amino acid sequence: CASSVSGTGSPEAFF.

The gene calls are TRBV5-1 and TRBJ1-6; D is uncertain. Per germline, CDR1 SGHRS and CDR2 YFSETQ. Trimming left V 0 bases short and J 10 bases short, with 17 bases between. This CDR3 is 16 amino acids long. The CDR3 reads CASSLAEQSPGSPLHF. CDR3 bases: TGCGCCAGCAGCTTGGCCGAACAGTCCCCCGGATCACCCCTCCACTTT. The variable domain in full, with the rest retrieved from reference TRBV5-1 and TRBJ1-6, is KAGVTQTPRYLIKTRGQQVTLSCSPISGHRSVSWYQQTPGQGLQFLFEYFSETQRNKGNFPGRFSGRQFSNSRSEMNVSTLELGDSALYLCASSLAEQSPGSPLHFGNGTRLTVT.

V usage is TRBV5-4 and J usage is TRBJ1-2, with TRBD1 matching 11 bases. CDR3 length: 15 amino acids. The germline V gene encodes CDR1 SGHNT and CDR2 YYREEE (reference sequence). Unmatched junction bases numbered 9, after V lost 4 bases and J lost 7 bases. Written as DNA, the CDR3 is TGTGCCAGCAGCCCCCGGACAGGGGGCGAGCCTGGCTACACCTTC. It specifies CASSPRTGGEPGYTF.

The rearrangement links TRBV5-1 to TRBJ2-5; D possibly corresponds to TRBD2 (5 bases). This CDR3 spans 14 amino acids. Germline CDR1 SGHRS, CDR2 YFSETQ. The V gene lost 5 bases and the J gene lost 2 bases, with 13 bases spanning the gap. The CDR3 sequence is CASRVVGGQETQYF. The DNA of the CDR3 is TGCGCCAGCAGGGTGGTTGGAGGTCAAGAGACCCAGTACTTC.

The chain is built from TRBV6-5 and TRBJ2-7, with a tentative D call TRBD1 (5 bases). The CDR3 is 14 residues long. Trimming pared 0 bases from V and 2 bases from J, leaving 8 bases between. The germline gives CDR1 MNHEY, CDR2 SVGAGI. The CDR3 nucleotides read TGTGCCAGCAGTTACTCGACAGCGACCTACGAGCAGTACTTC. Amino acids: CASSYSTATYEQYF.

The CDR3 is CASSDPTESYEQYF. The DNA for the CDR3 is TGCGCCAGCAGTGACCCGACAGAATCCTACGAGCAGTACTTC. The rearrangement uses TRBV10-1 and TRBJ2-7; D possibly corresponds to TRBD1 (5 bases). The V end lost 3 bases, the J end lost 1 base, and 10 bases lay between the germline ends. CDR3 length: 14 residues. Germline CDR1 reads WNHNN; CDR2 reads SYGVQD (reference sequence).

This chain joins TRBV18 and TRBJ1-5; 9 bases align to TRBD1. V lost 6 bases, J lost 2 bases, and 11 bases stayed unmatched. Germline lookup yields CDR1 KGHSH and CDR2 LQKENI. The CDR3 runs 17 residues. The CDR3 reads CASSPAPTGGGNQPQHF. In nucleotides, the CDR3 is TGTGCCAGCTCTCCCGCCCCGACAGGGGGAGGCAATCAGCCCCAGCATTTT.

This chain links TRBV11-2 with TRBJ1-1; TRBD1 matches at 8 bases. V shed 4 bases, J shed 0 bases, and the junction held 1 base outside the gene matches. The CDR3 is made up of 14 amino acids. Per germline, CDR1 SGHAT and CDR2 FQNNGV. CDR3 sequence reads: CASSYRGMNTEAFF. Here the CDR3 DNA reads TGTGCCAGCAGCTACAGGGGGATGAACACTGAAGCTTTCTTT.

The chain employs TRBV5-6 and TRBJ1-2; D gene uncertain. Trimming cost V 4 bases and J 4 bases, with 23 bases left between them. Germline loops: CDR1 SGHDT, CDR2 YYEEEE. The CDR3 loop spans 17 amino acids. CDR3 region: CASSATLTGRSGYGYTF. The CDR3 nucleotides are TGTGCCAGCAGCGCCACGTTGACTGGGAGGTCGGGCTATGGCTACACCTTC.

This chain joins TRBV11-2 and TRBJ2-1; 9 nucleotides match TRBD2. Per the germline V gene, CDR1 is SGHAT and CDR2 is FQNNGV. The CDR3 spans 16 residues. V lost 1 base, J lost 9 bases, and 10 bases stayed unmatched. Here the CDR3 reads CASSLGPRGGGGEQFF. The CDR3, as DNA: TGTGCCAGCAGCTTAGGGCCGCGGGGGGGTGGTGGTGAGCAGTTCTTC.

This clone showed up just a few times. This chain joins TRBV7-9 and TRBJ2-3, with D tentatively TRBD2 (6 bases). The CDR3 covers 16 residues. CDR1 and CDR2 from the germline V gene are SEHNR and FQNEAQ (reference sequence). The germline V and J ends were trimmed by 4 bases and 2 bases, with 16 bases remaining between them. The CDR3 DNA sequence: TGTGCCAGCAGCTCCCCCTTGCGGGGAATCACAGATACGCAGTATTTT. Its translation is CASSSPLRGITDTQYF.

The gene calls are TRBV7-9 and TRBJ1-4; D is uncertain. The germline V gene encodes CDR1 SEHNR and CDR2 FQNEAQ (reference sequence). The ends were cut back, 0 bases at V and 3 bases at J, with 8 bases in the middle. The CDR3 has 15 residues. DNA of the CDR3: TGTGCCAGCAGCTTAGCAGCAGGCGCTAATGAAAAACTGTTTTTT. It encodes CASSLAAGANEKLFF.

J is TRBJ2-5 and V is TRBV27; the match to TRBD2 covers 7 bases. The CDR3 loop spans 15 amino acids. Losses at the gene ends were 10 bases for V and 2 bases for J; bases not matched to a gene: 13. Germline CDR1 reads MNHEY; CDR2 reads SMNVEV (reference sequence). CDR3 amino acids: CATWPVGGGQETQYF. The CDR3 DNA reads TGTGCCACCTGGCCGGTTGGGGGGGGTCAAGAGACCCAGTACTTC.

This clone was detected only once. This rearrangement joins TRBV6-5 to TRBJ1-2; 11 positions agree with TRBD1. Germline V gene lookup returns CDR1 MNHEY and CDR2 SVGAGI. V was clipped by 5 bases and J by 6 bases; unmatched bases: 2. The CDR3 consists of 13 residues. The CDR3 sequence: CASSRDRGDGYTF. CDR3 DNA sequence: TGTGCCAGCAGTCGGGACAGGGGGGATGGCTACACCTTC.

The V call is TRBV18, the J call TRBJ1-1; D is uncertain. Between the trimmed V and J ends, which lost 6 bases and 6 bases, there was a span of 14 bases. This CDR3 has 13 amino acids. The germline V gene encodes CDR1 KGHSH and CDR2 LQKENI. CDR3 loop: CASSVKDGAEAFF. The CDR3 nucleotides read TGTGCCAGCTCCGTAAAAGACGGGGCTGAAGCTTTCTTT.